This TCR beta chain was captured by sequencing in a study of blood T cell repertoires in COVID-19. Study-level background: Sample material is recorded as cDNA or gDNA derived from T cells, B-cell-depleted T cells, or PBMCs.

Original methodology: Reference gene primer amplification gave nucleated cell count estimates. Profiling relied on immunoSEQ multiplex PCR, and the TCRdb table lists in-frame clones only, not all of them. Clonal size and the V and J genes are those of that table, whereas D and trimming came from the DNA. The data contain some 170,000 clones, about 90% of them singletons. The CDR3 totals 12 residues. The V end was cut by 0 bases, the J end by 5 bases, with 5 bases between. Germline lookup yields CDR1 SGHRS and CDR2 YFSETQ. Participants reported their clinical history, and cohort assignment relied on those reports. Comment on this clone: This same CDR3 is encoded by further DNA sequences in the sample.

Source material: PBMCs or T cells enriched from blood (not recorded which). The sequence derives from a human donor with acute COVID-19. The donor label of this sample is uncertain. The rearrangement uses TRBV5-1 and TRBJ1-2; D is undetermined. The CDR3 loop reads CASSLDSYGYTF. The CDR3 region has the DNA TGCGCCAGCAGCTTGGACTCTTATGGCTACACCTTC. The full variable domain, in which reference TRBV5-1 and TRBJ1-2 provide the parts outside the CDR3, is KAGVTQTPRYLIKTRGQQVTLSCSPISGHRSVSWYQQTPGQGLQFLFEYFSETQRNKGNFPGRFSGRQFSNSRSEMNVSTLELGDSALYLCASSLDSYGYTFGSGTRLTVV.